Presented here are 20 T cell receptor beta chains from one specimen sequenced in a study of OX40 agonist ivuxolimab in advanced cancers. Repertoires were generated with immunoSEQ multiplex PCR, while TCRdb's copy carries only in-frame clones and drops some. The sample holds some 70,000 clones, roughly 89% seen once. The sample here was CD4+ or CD8+ T cells sorted from blood, taken in a trial of the OX40 agonist ivuxolimab. The receptors here all came from an adult with an advanced solid tumor such as melanoma, head and neck, liver or kidney cancer.

The CDR3 DNA is TGTGCCAGCAGGGACGGACTAGCGGGACAACAAGAGACCCAGTACTTC. Its translation: CASRDGLAGQQETQYF. J is TRBJ2-5 and V is TRBV2; 12 bases are a match to TRBD2. The CDR3 is made up of 16 amino acids. The junction had 7 bases not matched to a gene; V was cut back by 6 bases and J by 2 bases. Germline CDR1 SNHLY, CDR2 FYNNEI.

The chain joins TRBV6-1 to TRBJ1-6, with 7 bases aligning to TRBD1. V shed 0 bases and J 7 bases; nucleotides not matched to a gene: 3. The CDR3 consists of 15 residues. Germline V gene data show CDR1 as MNHNS and CDR2 as SASEGT. CDR3 in amino acids: CASSEAEGQNSPLHF. The CDR3 DNA reads TGTGCCAGCAGTGAAGCGGAGGGACAGAATTCACCCCTCCACTTT.

This clone was seen a few times. V usage is TRBV19 and J usage is TRBJ1-1, with D perhaps matching TRBD1 (5 bases). The CDR3 sequence is 14 residues long. Trimming pared 6 bases from V and 1 base from J, leaving 12 bases between. CDR1 is LNHDA and CDR2 is SQIVND in the germline V gene (reference sequence). The CDR3 DNA reads as TGTGCCAGTAGCCCGGACAACACGAACACTGAAGCTTTCTTT. This sequence encodes CASSPDNTNTEAFF.

The J gene is TRBJ2-3, the V gene TRBV19; D is possibly TRBD1 or TRBD2 (5 bases each). V was trimmed by 3 bases and J by 0 bases, leaving 16 bases between them. CDR3 length equals 17 residues. CDR1 and CDR2 from the germline V gene are LNHDA and SQIVND (reference sequence). The CDR3 nucleotides read TGTGCCAGTAGTATGAGCTCCGGGACGATCAGCACAGATACGCAGTATTTT. It specifies CASSMSSGTISTDTQYF. Based on the CDR3 plus reference TRBV19 and TRBJ2-3, the full variable domain is DGGITQSPKYLFRKEGQNVTLSCEQNLNHDAMYWYRQDPGQGLRLIYYSQIVNDFQKGDIAEGYSVSREKKESFPLTVTSAQKNPTAFYLCASSMSSGTISTDTQYFGPGTRLTVL.

This clone was seen only once. The V call is TRBV9, the J call TRBJ2-1, with D unclear. V lost 0 bases to trimming and J lost 0 bases, with 7 bases between them. Germline V CDR1 and CDR2: SGDLS, YYNGEE. This CDR3 comprises 15 residues. The CDR3 spells CASSVGPGSYNEQFF. In nucleotides, the CDR3 is TGTGCCAGCAGCGTAGGGCCTGGCTCCTACAATGAGCAGTTCTTC.

The V and J genes are TRBV5-4 and TRBJ1-1; D might be TRBD1 (5 bases). The V end was cut by 4 bases, the J end by 2 bases, with 12 bases between. This CDR3 comprises 14 residues. Germline V gene sequence: CDR1 SGHNT, CDR2 YYREEE (reference sequence). CDR3 region: CASSIPGSNTEAFF. CDR3 DNA sequence: TGTGCCAGCAGCATCCCAGGGAGTAACACTGAAGCTTTCTTT.

The chain combines TRBV19 with TRBJ2-2, with D perhaps TRBD1 (6 bases). CDR3 length equals 16 residues. Germline V lookup: CDR1 LNHDA, CDR2 SQIVND (reference sequence). Trimming took 7 bases from V and 0 from J, leaving 15 bases between them. The CDR3 nucleotides read TGTGCCAGTATGGGGGCAGGGAATCCGAACACCGGGGAGCTGTTTTTT. Translated, it gives CASMGAGNPNTGELFF.

The rearrangement uses TRBV5-1 and TRBJ2-6; weak D call: TRBD1 (6 bases). The germline V gene has CDR1 SGHRS and CDR2 YFSETQ. CDR3 length: 17 amino acids. V lost 2 bases to trimming and J lost 1 base, with 13 bases between them. CDR3 bases: TGCGCCAGCAGCTTAGGACAGCTAAGATCTGGGGCCAACGTCCTGACTTTC. Translating gives CASSLGQLRSGANVLTF.

The chain uses TRBV5-4 and TRBJ2-7, with 7 bases fitting TRBD1. Trimming took 2 bases from V and 6 from J; bases not matched to a gene: 5. Germline V gene data show CDR1 as SGHNT and CDR2 as YYREEE (reference sequence). CDR3 length equals 13 residues. CDR3 amino acids: CASSLKGGGEQYF. Written as DNA, the CDR3 is TGTGCCAGCAGCTTAAAAGGGGGCGGCGAGCAGTACTTC.

The chain uses TRBV7-9 and TRBJ1-1, with TRBD1 as a possible D gene (6 bases). V was cut by 3 bases and J by 1 base, with 9 bases left in between. Per germline, CDR1 SEHNR and CDR2 FQNEAQ (reference sequence). The CDR3 runs to 14 residues. The CDR3 loop reads CASSLTGANTEAFF. CDR3 DNA sequence: TGTGCCAGCAGCTTGACAGGAGCGAACACTGAAGCTTTCTTT.

There are a few counts of this clone. V is TRBV5-1 and J is TRBJ1-1; D remains unclear. V lost 4 bases and J 6 bases, leaving 19 bases between the germline ends. The CDR3 has 15 residues. Germline V lookup: CDR1 SGHRS, CDR2 YFSETQ. The CDR3 region is CASSPGLFNQAEAFF. In DNA form, the CDR3 reads TGCGCCAGCAGCCCGGGCCTTTTCAATCAGGCTGAAGCTTTCTTT.

The chain has TRBV4-1 and TRBJ1-3, with D unclear. Germline V lookup: CDR1 MGHRA, CDR2 YSYEKL. The ends were cut back, 3 bases at V and 0 bases at J, with 9 bases in the middle. The CDR3 covers 15 residues. The CDR3 spells CASSQDQGSGNTIYF. In DNA, the CDR3 is TGCGCCAGCAGCCAGGACCAAGGCTCTGGAAACACCATATATTTT.

V gene TRBV5-5 combines with J gene TRBJ1-1, with D hard to call. The germline V gene encodes CDR1 SGHKS and CDR2 YYEKEE (reference sequence). CDR3 length equals 14 residues. The V gene lost 1 base and the J gene lost 2 bases, with 9 bases spanning the gap. This CDR3 is CASSLMAGNTEAFF. CDR3 DNA: TGTGCCAGCAGCTTGATGGCAGGAAACACTGAAGCTTTCTTT.

In DNA, the CDR3 is TGTGCCAGCAGTACCGGGACTAGCACCAACACCGGGGAGCTGTTTTTT. It encodes CASSTGTSTNTGELFF. The J gene is TRBJ2-2, the V gene TRBV7-7; TRBD2 matches at 9 bases. J lost 2 bases, V lost 6 bases, and 7 bases had no gene match. CDR1 and CDR2 (germline): SSHAT, FNYEAQ (reference sequence). The CDR3 has 16 residues.

On this clone itself: Other DNA sequences of this sample code for an identical CDR3. This sequence joins TRBV5-1 and TRBJ2-5, with D unclear. Between the trimmed V and J ends, which lost 4 bases and 1 base, there was a span of 2 bases. The germline V gene has CDR1 SGHRS and CDR2 YFSETQ. The CDR3 consists of 11 residues. CDR3 sequence (DNA): TGCGCCAGCAGCAGCCAAGAGACCCAGTACTTC. Protein product: CASSSQETQYF.

DNA for the CDR3: TGTGCCAGCTTAGCCCGGGGCGGTAGCACAGATACGCAGTATTTT. Protein product: CASLARGGSTDTQYF. This chain joins TRBV7-2 and TRBJ2-3; D may correspond to TRBD1 or TRBD2 (5 bases each). Trimming took off 8 bases at V and 0 bases at J, with 15 bases between the two ends. Germline CDR1 and CDR2: SGHTA and FQGNSA. There are 15 residues in the CDR3.

This clone occurred once. The chain is built from TRBV6-1 and TRBJ2-3; no reliable D call. Per germline, CDR1 MNHNS and CDR2 SASEGT. The CDR3 covers 12 residues. V was clipped by 5 bases and J by 0 bases, with 3 bases between them. This chain's CDR3 is CASSPSTDTQYF. CDR3 nucleotides: TGTGCCAGCAGTCCAAGCACAGATACGCAGTATTTT.

The gene calls are TRBV27 and TRBJ2-7; D unclear. Germline CDR1 is MNHEY and CDR2 is SMNVEV (reference sequence). The V end lost 5 bases, the J end lost 0 bases, and 8 bases lay between the germline ends. This CDR3 contains 13 residues. Here the CDR3 reads CASSLSGSYEQYF. CDR3 nucleotide sequence: TGTGCCAGCAGTCTAAGTGGCTCCTACGAGCAGTACTTC.

The J gene is TRBJ1-6, the V gene TRBV5-4; TRBD1 is a possible D gene (5 bases). Germline CDR1 reads SGHNT; CDR2 reads YYREEE (reference sequence). Trimming removed 4 bases from V and 7 bases from J, with 12 bases in between. The CDR3 is 14 amino acids. The CDR3 DNA reads as TGTGCCAGCAGCCTCCGGGGGGAGAATTCACCCCTCCACTTT. It specifies CASSLRGENSPLHF.

DNA of the CDR3: TGCGCCAGCAGTGAGAGGGGTGACGGCAATCAGCCCCAGCATTTT. Translating gives CASSERGDGNQPQHF. The rearrangement joins TRBV10-2 to TRBJ1-5, with D possibly matching TRBD1 (5 bases). With 2 bases removed from V and 2 bases from J, the gap between germline ends came to 10 bases. The germline CDR1 and CDR2 sequences are WSHSY and SAAADI. The CDR3 has 15 amino acids.